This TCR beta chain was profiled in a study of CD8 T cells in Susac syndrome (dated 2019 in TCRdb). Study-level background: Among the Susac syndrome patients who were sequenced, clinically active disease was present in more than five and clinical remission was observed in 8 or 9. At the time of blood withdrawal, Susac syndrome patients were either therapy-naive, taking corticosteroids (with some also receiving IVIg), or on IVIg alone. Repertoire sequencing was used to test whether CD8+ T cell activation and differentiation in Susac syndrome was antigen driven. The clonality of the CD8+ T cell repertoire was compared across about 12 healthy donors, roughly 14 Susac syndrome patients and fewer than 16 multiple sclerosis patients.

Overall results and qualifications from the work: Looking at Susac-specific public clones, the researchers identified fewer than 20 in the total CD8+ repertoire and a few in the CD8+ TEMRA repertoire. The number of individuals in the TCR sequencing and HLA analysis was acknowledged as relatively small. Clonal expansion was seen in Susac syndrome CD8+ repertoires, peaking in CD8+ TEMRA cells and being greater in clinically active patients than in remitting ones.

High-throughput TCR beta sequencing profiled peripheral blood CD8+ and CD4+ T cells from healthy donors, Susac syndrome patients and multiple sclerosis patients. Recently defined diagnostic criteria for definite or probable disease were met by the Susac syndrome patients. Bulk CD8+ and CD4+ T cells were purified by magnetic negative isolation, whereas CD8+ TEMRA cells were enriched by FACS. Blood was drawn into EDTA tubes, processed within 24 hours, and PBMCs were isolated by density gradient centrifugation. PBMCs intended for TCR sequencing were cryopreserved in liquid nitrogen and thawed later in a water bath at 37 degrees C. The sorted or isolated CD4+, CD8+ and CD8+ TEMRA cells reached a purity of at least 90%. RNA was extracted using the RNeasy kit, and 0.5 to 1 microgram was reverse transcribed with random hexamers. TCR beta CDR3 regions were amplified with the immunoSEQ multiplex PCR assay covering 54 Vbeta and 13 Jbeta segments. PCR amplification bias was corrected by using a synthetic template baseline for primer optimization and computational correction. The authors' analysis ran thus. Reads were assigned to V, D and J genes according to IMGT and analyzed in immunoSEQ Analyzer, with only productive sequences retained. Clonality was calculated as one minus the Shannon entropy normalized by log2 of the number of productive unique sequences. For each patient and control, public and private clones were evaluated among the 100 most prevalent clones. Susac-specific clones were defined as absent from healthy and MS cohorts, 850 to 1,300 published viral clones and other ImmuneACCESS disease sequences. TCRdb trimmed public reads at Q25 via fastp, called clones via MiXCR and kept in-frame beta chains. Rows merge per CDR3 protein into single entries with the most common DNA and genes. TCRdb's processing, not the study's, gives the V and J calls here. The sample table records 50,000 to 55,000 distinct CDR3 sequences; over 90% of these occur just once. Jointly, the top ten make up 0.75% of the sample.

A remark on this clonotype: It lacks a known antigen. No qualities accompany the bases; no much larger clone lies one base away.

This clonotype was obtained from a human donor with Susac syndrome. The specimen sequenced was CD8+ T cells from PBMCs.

In nucleotide form, the sequence is TGTGCCAGCAGCGACTTTGTGGGCACCGGGGAGCTGTTTTTT. Its protein reads: CASSDFVGTGELFF. The sequence is built from TRBV2 and TRBJ2-2, with an unclear D gene assignment. V loses 6 bases of germline sequence and J loses 4 bases, and the interval between the two ends is 12 bases. Reading the germline V gene gives CDR1 SNHLY and CDR2 FYNNEI. From cysteine to phenylalanine, the CDR3 is 14 amino acids long. Solely the CDR3 DNA is kept, with 42 bases framed from the first base.